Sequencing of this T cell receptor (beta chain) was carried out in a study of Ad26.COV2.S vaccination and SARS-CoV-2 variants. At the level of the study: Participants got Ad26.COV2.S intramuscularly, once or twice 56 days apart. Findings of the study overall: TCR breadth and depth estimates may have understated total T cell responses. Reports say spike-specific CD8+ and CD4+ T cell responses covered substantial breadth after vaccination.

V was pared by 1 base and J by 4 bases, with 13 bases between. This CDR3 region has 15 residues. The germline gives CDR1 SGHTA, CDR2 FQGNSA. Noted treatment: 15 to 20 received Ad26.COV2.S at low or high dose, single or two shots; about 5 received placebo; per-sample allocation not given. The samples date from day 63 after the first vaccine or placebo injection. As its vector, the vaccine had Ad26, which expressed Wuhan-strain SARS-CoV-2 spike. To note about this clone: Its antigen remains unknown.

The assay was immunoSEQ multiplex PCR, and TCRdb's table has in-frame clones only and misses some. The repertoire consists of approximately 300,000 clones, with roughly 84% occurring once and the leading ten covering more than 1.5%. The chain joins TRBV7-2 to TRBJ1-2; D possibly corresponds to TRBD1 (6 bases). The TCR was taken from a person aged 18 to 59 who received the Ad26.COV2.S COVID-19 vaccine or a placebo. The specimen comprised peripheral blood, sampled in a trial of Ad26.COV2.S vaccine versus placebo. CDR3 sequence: CASSLGQATIYGYTF. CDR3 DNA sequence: TGTGCCAGCAGCTTAGGACAGGCGACGATCTATGGCTACACCTTC. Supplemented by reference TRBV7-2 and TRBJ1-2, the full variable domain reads GAGVSQSPSNKVTEKGKDVELRCDPISGHTALYWYRQSLGQGLEFLIYFQGNSAPDKSGLPSDRFSAERTGGSVSTLTIQRTQQEDSAVYLCASSLGQATIYGYTFGSGTRLTVV.